These T cell receptor beta chains were read from a single sample in a study of shared clonotypes between healthy human individuals. Clones were read by immunoSEQ multiplex PCR, and TCRdb kept only the in-frame ones, dropping some. The table lists about 2 million clones, about 95% of them singletons. Source material: naive CD8+ T cells sorted from blood. All receptors derive from a man aged 18 to 29 in good health. Both conserved end residues are trimmed from each CDR3. The order of the fields is CDR3 protein, J gene, V gene.

CDR3aa: ASSLPGPSYNEQF
j_gene: TRBJ2-1
v_gene: TRBV7-9

CDR3aa: ASSQEVAGNYEQY
j_gene: TRBJ2-7
v_gene: TRBV4-2

CDR3aa: ASSYSLGEDTQY
j_gene: TRBJ2-3
v_gene: TRBV6-5

CDR3aa: ASSYRLAGGPSDYNEQF
j_gene: TRBJ2-1
v_gene: TRBV7-8

CDR3aa: ASSIGYGDQPQH
j_gene: TRBJ1-5
v_gene: TRBV19

CDR3aa: ASSYVAGYGYT
j_gene: TRBJ1-2
v_gene: TRBV6-5

CDR3aa: ASSLPEVAGHWETQY
j_gene: TRBJ2-5
v_gene: TRBV4-1

CDR3aa: ASNHLTGVTEAF
j_gene: TRBJ1-1
v_gene: TRBV6-5

CDR3aa: ASSIDGPTSDTQY
j_gene: TRBJ2-3
v_gene: TRBV19

CDR3aa: ASSLETGYQPQH
j_gene: TRBJ1-5
v_gene: TRBV19

CDR3aa: ASSFGPVSPYEQY
j_gene: TRBJ2-7
v_gene: TRBV27

CDR3aa: ASSPGTSGTDTQY
j_gene: TRBJ2-3
v_gene: TRBV7-3

CDR3aa: ASSDVGTVGETQY
j_gene: TRBJ2-5
v_gene: TRBV5-4

CDR3aa: ASSFGGGASNEQF
j_gene: TRBJ2-1
v_gene: TRBV5-1

CDR3aa: ATSISGSLYEQY
j_gene: TRBJ2-7
v_gene: TRBV15

CDR3aa: ASSLEGILSYNEQF
j_gene: TRBJ2-1
v_gene: TRBV11-2

CDR3aa: ASSDRDEQMDTQY
j_gene: TRBJ2-3
v_gene: TRBV10-1

CDR3aa: ASRPGQGSYEQY
j_gene: TRBJ2-7
v_gene: TRBV7-8

CDR3aa: ASSQDRLAGNEQF
j_gene: TRBJ2-1
v_gene: TRBV4-2

CDR3aa: ASSVASAGGYEQY
j_gene: TRBJ2-7
v_gene: TRBV9

CDR3aa: ASSLFGANVLT
j_gene: TRBJ2-6
v_gene: TRBV5-6

CDR3aa: ASRRGTEAF
j_gene: TRBJ1-1
v_gene: TRBV6-1